This entry lists 24 T cell receptor beta chains sequenced from one sample in a study of shared clonotypes between healthy human individuals. Some clones are missing from TCRdb's copy, which holds only in-frame ones; the method was immunoSEQ multiplex PCR. The data show 2 million to 2.5 million clones, 93% seen once. Sequenced material: naive CD4+ T cells from PBMCs. Subset in this sample: CD45RA+ positively selected. These receptors came from a man between 18 and 29 years old in good health. Some clones in this sample may be carry-over from other donors' samples.

V usage is TRBV9 and J usage is TRBJ2-1; the match to TRBD2 covers 13 bases. Germline loops: CDR1 SGDLS, CDR2 YYNGEE. V was clipped by 4 bases and J by 9 bases; unmatched bases: 7. The CDR3 is made up of 15 amino acids. The CDR3 DNA reads as TGTGCCAGCAGCTCACTAGCGGGAGGGATTGGTGAGCAGTTCTTC. Translating it yields CASSSLAGGIGEQFF.

This clone was counted a few times. The rearrangement uses TRBV18 and TRBJ2-2; possible D gene TRBD1, 5 bases. Deletions cut 3 bases from V and 0 bases from J, with 11 bases between. The germline V gene has CDR1 KGHSH and CDR2 LQKENI. This CDR3 has 16 residues. The CDR3 DNA reads as TGTGCCAGCTCACCGGGGCCAGTCGCGAACACCGGGGAGCTGTTTTTT. Translation: CASSPGPVANTGELFF.

The rearrangement uses TRBV7-7 and TRBJ2-7, with TRBD1 identical over 10 bases. Germline V gene sequence: CDR1 SSHAT, CDR2 FNYEAQ (reference sequence). V lost 2 bases to trimming and J lost 6 bases; unmatched junction nucleotides: 4. This CDR3 comprises 14 residues. The CDR3 sequence: CASSLRQGASEQYF. The CDR3 coding sequence is TGTGCCAGCAGCTTAAGACAGGGGGCTTCCGAGCAGTACTTC.

This sequence joins TRBV25-1 and TRBJ2-2; D uncertain. V was clipped by 1 base and J by 6 bases, with 12 bases between them. The CDR3 has 15 amino acids. Germline V CDR1 and CDR2: MGHDK, SYGVNS. DNA for the CDR3: TGTGCCAGCAGTGAATCTCGAGGATCCCCCGGGGAGCTGTTTTTT. This translates into CASSESRGSPGELFF. The full variable domain, its missing parts supplied by reference TRBV25-1 and TRBJ2-2, is EADIYQTPRYLVIGTGKKITLECSQTMGHDKMYWYQQDPGMELHLIHYSYGVNSTEKGDLSSESTVSRIRTEHFPLTLESARPSHTSQYLCASSESRGSPGELFFGEGSRLTVL.

The chain's CDR3 is CASSLLGESYGYTF. Here the CDR3 DNA reads TGTGCCAGCAGTTTATTGGGGGAATCCTATGGCTACACCTTC. This chain links TRBV28 with TRBJ1-2; D perhaps matches TRBD1 (5 bases). CDR3 size: 14 residues. Per germline, CDR1 MDHEN and CDR2 SYDVKM. V lost 1 base to trimming and J lost 4 bases, with 10 bases between them.

This chain connects TRBV4-3 to TRBJ2-3; perhaps D is TRBD1 or TRBD2 (5 bases each). Trimming shortened V by 0 bases and J by 3 bases, and 16 bases separated the two germline ends. Germline assignment: CDR1 LGHNA and CDR2 YSLEER. The CDR3 is 17 amino acids. CDR3 residues: CASSQDGGGIRTDTQYF. The CDR3 region has the DNA TGCGCCAGCAGCCAAGATGGGGGTGGGATTCGAACAGATACGCAGTATTTT.

The count of this clone is one. J is TRBJ1-1 and V is TRBV25-1; TRBD1 aligns across 7 bases. V trimming: 3 bases; J trimming: 11 bases; junction bases outside the gene matches: 12. The CDR3 has 14 residues. Germline lookup yields CDR1 MGHDK and CDR2 SYGVNS. The CDR3 here is CASSDSTGRLHAFF. The CDR3 DNA reads TGTGCCAGCAGTGATTCGACAGGGCGTCTACACGCTTTCTTT.

J is TRBJ1-1 and V is TRBV10-2, with 7 bases lining up with TRBD1. V lost 10 bases to trimming and J lost 11 bases; unmatched junction nucleotides: 13. Germline V lookup: CDR1 WSHSY, CDR2 SAAADI. This CDR3 has 12 residues. The CDR3 spells CAIQDRVGSAFF. CDR3 coding DNA: TGCGCCATCCAAGACAGGGTAGGATCGGCTTTCTTT.

The chain carries TRBV5-1 and TRBJ2-5; D assignment may be TRBD1 or TRBD2 (6 bases each). In germline, CDR1 is SGHRS, CDR2 YFSETQ. This CDR3 spans 18 amino acids. Trimming removed 0 bases from V and 2 bases from J, with 20 bases in between. In DNA form, the CDR3 reads TGCGCCAGCAGCTTGGCCAGGGACCGTCGGGGGCCGCAAGAGACCCAGTACTTC. Protein sequence: CASSLARDRRGPQETQYF.

The V and J genes are TRBV5-4 and TRBJ2-2, with 10 bases that match TRBD2. Germline loops: CDR1 SGHNT, CDR2 YYREEE (reference sequence). The ends lost 5 bases at V and 3 bases at J; junction bases unmatched: 13. The CDR3 consists of 18 residues. CDR3 in amino acids: CASSSRSGRESYTGELFF. The CDR3 DNA sequence: TGTGCCAGCAGTTCACGGAGCGGGAGGGAGTCATACACCGGGGAGCTGTTTTTT.

The chain has TRBV27 and TRBJ1-2, with 7 bases that match TRBD1. This CDR3 is 14 amino acids long. Per germline, CDR1 MNHEY and CDR2 SMNVEV (reference sequence). The V segment lost 4 bases and the J segment 8 bases; nucleotides outside the gene matches: 10. CDR3 residues: CASSYDRVLYGYTF. Written as DNA, the CDR3 is TGTGCCAGCAGTTACGACAGGGTGTTGTACGGCTACACCTTC.

V and J are TRBV5-1 and TRBJ2-7; D is possibly TRBD2 (6 bases). This CDR3 comprises 14 residues. The V gene's germline CDR1 is SGHRS and CDR2 YFSETQ. With 0 bases removed from V and 4 bases from J, the gap between germline ends came to 11 bases. The CDR3, as DNA: TGCGCCAGCAGCTTGGCAGCGGGCCCATACGAGCAGTACTTC. Translating gives CASSLAAGPYEQYF. The full variable domain, with the rest looked up from reference TRBV5-1 and TRBJ2-7, is KAGVTQTPRYLIKTRGQQVTLSCSPISGHRSVSWYQQTPGQGLQFLFEYFSETQRNKGNFPGRFSGRQFSNSRSEMNVSTLELGDSALYLCASSLAAGPYEQYFGPGTRLTVT.

This sequence joins TRBV6-1 and TRBJ1-5; TRBD1 agrees at 8 bases. V lost 0 bases to trimming and J lost 11 bases; unmatched junction nucleotides: 12. The CDR3 is 16 residues long. Germline V gene data show CDR1 as MNHNS and CDR2 as SASEGT. The CDR3, as DNA: TGTGCCAGCAGTGAAGCTCGGACAGGGCCCTTTTTTTCCCAGCATTTT. Its translation is CASSEARTGPFFSQHF.

The gene calls are TRBV7-2 and TRBJ2-3; D gene unclear. V was clipped by 5 bases and J by 4 bases, with 13 bases between them. Germline V gene sequence: CDR1 SGHTA, CDR2 FQGNSA. This CDR3 spans 14 amino acids. The CDR3 sequence: CASSPQIGSDTQYF. For the CDR3, the DNA is TGTGCCAGCAGCCCCCAGATAGGGTCAGATACGCAGTATTTT.

The chain couples TRBV30 to TRBJ2-1; 7 bases agree with TRBD2. The CDR3 is 16 residues long. Germline V gene data show CDR1 as GTSNPN and CDR2 as SVGIG (reference sequence). The V and J ends lost 0 bases and 9 bases, in that order; junction bases with no gene match: 14. DNA for the CDR3: TGTGCCTGGAGTGTACGTGCGGGAGCCATCGTGGGTGAGCAGTTCTTC. Residues: CAWSVRAGAIVGEQFF.

The chain is built from TRBV6-1 and TRBJ1-1; no reliable D call. Germline CDR1 is MNHNS and CDR2 is SASEGT. This CDR3 spans 13 amino acids. V was clipped by 7 bases and J by 1 base, with 10 bases between them. The CDR3 sequence is CASNNIPNTEAFF. In DNA, the CDR3 is TGTGCCAGCAACAATATCCCGAACACTGAAGCTTTCTTT.

The rearrangement uses TRBV7-2 and TRBJ1-2; 10 bases match TRBD1. CDR3 length: 14 residues. Germline V lookup: CDR1 SGHTA, CDR2 FQGNSA. V was pared by 4 bases and J by 3 bases, with 2 bases of the junction left unmatched. The CDR3 loop is CASSSDRGDYGYTF. CDR3 nucleotides: TGTGCCAGCAGCTCGGACAGGGGGGACTATGGCTACACCTTC.

The chain joins TRBV14 to TRBJ2-7; unclear D gene. The CDR3 extends over 13 amino acids. Germline CDR1 reads SGHDN; CDR2 reads FVKESK. V was pared by 2 bases and J by 6 bases, with 11 bases between. CDR3 DNA: TGTGCCAGCAGCCAACTAGATAACACCGAGCAGTACTTC. Translation gives CASSQLDNTEQYF.

This clone was recorded once. This CDR3 is CASSRGVWNSGSVSYEQYF. The CDR3 coding sequence is TGTGCCAGCAGCCGGGGGGTTTGGAATAGCGGGAGTGTTTCCTACGAGCAGTACTTC. The gene calls are TRBV5-6 and TRBJ2-7; 9 bases map to TRBD2. Germline assignment: CDR1 SGHDT and CDR2 YYEEEE. V shed 4 bases, J shed 1 base, and the junction held 18 bases outside the gene matches. This CDR3 region has 19 residues.

The rearrangement joins TRBV5-1 to TRBJ1-2, with no clear D. Germline V gene lookup returns CDR1 SGHRS and CDR2 YFSETQ. This CDR3 spans 14 amino acids. Trimming cost V 2 bases and J 1 base, with 9 bases left between them. CDR3 protein: CASSFGQSNYGYTF. The CDR3 bases are TGCGCCAGCAGCTTTGGTCAGAGTAACTATGGCTACACCTTC.

V and J are TRBV19 and TRBJ1-3, with a weak D call TRBD1 (6 bases). Per the germline V gene, CDR1 is LNHDA and CDR2 is SQIVND (reference sequence). Trimming removed 9 bases at V and 3 bases at J, with 18 bases between. The CDR3 has 15 residues. CDR3 protein: CASAIDRFGGNTIYF. DNA of the CDR3: TGTGCCAGCGCGATTGACAGGTTCGGTGGAAACACCATATATTTT.

Turning to this clone: Other DNA sequences within the sample encode an identical CDR3. The rearrangement joins TRBV5-1 to TRBJ2-5; D is uncertain. V was clipped by 4 bases and J by 2 bases, with 3 bases between them. This CDR3 contains 11 residues. CDR1 and CDR2 (germline): SGHRS, YFSETQ. As DNA, the CDR3 is TGCGCCAGCAGCCGGCAAGAGACCCAGTACTTC. It encodes CASSRQETQYF.

This sequence joins TRBV14 and TRBJ2-2; tentative D call: TRBD2 (5 bases). The V and J ends lost 2 bases and 5 bases respectively, with 6 bases between them. In germline, CDR1 is SGHDN, CDR2 FVKESK. This CDR3 region has 13 residues. The CDR3 here is CASSQRGTGELFF. The CDR3 DNA reads as TGTGCCAGCAGCCAACGAGGGACCGGGGAGCTGTTTTTT.

The chain couples TRBV6-1 to TRBJ2-3, with no clear D. V gave up 2 bases and J gave up 2 bases, with 11 bases separating them. The germline gives CDR1 MNHNS, CDR2 SASEGT. This CDR3 is 15 amino acids long. The CDR3 nucleotides read TGTGCCAGCAGTGAAATCGTCAGATACACAGATACGCAGTATTTT. This translates into CASSEIVRYTDTQYF.